The clone carrying this TCR beta chain was picked up many times. Its specificity is unknown. The data originate from a study of T-cell reconstitution after alpha-beta-depleted transplantation in children. General observations from the study: As was reported, about two months after transplant, alpha-beta T cells came from several hundred expanded graft clones.

TCRbeta library construction was performed incorporating unique molecular identifiers. TCRdb re-called the PCR reads with MiXCR, one entry per CDR3 protein. The table shows fewer than 750,000 distinct CDR3 sequences, with around 23% occurring only once. Germline CDR1 reads SGHRS; CDR2 reads YFSETQ. The V gene end was trimmed by 1 base and the J gene end by 0 bases; junction bases not matched to a gene: 6. The CDR3 is made up of 17 amino acids. The sample was PBMCs, mostly from graft donor cells, taken 360 days after TCRalphabeta/CD19-depleted stem cell transplant. This rearrangement joins TRBV5-1 to TRBJ2-2; 7 nucleotides agree with TRBD2. This clonotype was obtained from a boy in the first two years of life who had a stem cell transplant for acute myeloid leukemia, so the T cells may come from the graft donor. In nucleotides, the CDR3 is TGCGCCAGCAGCTTGAACCCTAGCGGAGCGAACACCGGGGAGCTGTTTTTT. Translating it yields CASSLNPSGANTGELFF.